These T cell receptor beta chains were read from a single sample in a study of blood T cell repertoires in COVID-19. Measured with immunoSEQ multiplex PCR; TCRdb has only the in-frame clones, and not every one. The sample records about 260,000 clones, about 87% being singletons. Sequenced: PBMCs or T cells enriched from blood (not recorded which). These receptors were obtained from a woman between 35 and 50 years old who had been exposed to COVID-19. The CDR3 runs from the conserved cysteine through the conserved F or W. The order of the fields is J gene, clone size, V gene, CDR3 protein. Clone size is not always given. Where it is, it says once, few, many or a class for expanded clones.

TRBJ2-2	-	TRBV9	CARGPGGNANTGELFF
TRBJ2-1	-	TRBV30	CAWSVGQGYNEQFF
TRBJ1-1	-	TRBV6-2/TRBV6-3	CASSRSGGVGEAFF
TRBJ2-7	-	TRBV13	CASSLVGGNYEQYF
TRBJ2-3	-	TRBV10-3	CAISDSQAGSADTQYF
TRBJ2-3	-	TRBV7-9	CASSPLAVSTDTQYF
TRBJ2-7	-	TRBV29-1	CSVQVAGATYEQYF
TRBJ1-1	few	TRBV5-4	CASSPGTAEAFF
TRBJ1-2	-	TRBV28	CASSLSEPGARGYTF
TRBJ1-4	-	TRBV19	CASSTNREQLFF
TRBJ1-4	-	TRBV11-3	CASSLVTQENEKLFF
TRBJ2-7	-	TRBV11-3	CASSGRGNEQYF
TRBJ2-2	-	TRBV7-9	CASSSGLAAGELFF